The clone carrying this T cell receptor (beta chain) was counted only a few times. Its antigen is currently unknown. One end of the junction varies from germline; a read error may be responsible. These data are taken from a study of regulatory T cells in long-lasting Graves disease. General observations from the study: Persistent disease exhibited a predilection for TRBV28, TRBJ1-2 and TRBJ2-5. Persistent Graves' patients had lower TCR diversity than newly diagnosed ones.

The length of the CDR3 is 12 residues. The germline V gene has CDR1 MGHRA and CDR2 YSYEKL. As for time point: persistent/refractory GD, antithyroid drugs over 5 years with positive TRAb. RNA isolated from PBMCs was used to make the TCR library. Relying on iRepertoire HTBI primers and Arm-PCR of CDR3 regions, the team built TCR beta libraries. Via MiXCR, TCRdb re-called the multiplex PCR reads, giving one row per CDR3 protein. Of about 470,000 distinct CDR3 sequences listed, around 21% are singletons. Sequencing used peripheral blood mononuclear cells (PBMCs), obtained when the disease was refractory, from a patient treated with antithyroid drugs. This chain uses TRBV4-1 with TRBJ1-1; D unclear. This clonotype was sampled from a female donor with Graves disease. The CDR3 DNA reads as TGCGCCAGCGGCCACGGGAGCACTGAAGCTTTCTTT. Translation gives CASGHGSTEAFF.